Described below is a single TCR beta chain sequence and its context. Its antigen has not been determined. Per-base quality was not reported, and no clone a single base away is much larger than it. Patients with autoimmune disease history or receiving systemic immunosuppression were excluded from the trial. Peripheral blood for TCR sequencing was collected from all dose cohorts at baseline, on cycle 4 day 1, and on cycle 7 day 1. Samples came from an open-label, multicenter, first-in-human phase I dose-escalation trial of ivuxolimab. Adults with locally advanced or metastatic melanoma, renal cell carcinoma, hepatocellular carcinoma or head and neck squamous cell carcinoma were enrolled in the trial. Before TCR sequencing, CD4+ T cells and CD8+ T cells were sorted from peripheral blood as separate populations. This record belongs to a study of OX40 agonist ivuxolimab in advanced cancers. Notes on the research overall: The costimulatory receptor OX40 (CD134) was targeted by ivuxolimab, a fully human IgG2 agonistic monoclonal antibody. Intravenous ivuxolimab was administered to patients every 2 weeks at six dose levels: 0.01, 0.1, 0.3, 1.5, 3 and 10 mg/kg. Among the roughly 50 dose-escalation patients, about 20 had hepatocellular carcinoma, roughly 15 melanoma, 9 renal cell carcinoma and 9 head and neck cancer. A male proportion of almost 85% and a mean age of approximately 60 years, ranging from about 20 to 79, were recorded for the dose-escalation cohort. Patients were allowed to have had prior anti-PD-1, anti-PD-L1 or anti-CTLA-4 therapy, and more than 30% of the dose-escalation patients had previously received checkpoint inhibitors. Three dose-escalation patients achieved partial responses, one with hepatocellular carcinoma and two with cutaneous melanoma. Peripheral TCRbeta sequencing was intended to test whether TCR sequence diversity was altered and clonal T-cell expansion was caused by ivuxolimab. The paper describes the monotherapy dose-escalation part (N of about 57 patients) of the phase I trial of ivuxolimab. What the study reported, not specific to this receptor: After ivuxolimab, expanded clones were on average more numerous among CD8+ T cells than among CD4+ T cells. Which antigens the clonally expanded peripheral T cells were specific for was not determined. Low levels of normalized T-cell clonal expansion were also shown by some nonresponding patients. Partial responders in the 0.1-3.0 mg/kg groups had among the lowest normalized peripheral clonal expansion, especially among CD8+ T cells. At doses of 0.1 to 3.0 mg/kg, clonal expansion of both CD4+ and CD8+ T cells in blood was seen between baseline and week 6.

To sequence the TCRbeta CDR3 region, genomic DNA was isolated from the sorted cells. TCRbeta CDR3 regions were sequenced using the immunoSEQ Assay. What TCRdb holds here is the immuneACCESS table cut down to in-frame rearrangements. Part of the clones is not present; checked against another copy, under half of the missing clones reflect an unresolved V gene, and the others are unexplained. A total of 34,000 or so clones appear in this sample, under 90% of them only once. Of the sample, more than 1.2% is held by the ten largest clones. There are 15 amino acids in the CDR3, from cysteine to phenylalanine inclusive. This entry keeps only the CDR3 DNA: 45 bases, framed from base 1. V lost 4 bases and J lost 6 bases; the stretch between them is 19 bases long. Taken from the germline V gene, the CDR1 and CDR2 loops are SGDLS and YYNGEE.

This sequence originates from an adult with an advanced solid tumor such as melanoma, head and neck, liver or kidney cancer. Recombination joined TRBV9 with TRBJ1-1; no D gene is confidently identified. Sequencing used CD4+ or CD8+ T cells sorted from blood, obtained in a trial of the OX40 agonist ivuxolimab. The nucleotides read TGTGCCAGCAGCCCTTCCCCGGGGTTGTGGTCTGAAGCTTTCTTT. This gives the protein CASSPSPGLWSEAFF.